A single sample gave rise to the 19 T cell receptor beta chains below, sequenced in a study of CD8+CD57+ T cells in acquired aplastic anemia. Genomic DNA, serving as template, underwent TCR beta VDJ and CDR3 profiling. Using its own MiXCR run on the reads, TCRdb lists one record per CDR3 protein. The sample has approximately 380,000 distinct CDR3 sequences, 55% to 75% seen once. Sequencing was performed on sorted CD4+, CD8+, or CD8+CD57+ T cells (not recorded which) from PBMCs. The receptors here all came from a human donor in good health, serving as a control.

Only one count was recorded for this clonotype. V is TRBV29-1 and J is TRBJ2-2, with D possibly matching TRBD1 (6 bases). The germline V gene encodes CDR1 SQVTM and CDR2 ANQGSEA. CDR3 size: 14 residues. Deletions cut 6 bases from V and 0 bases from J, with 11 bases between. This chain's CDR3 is CSVGQIANTGELFF. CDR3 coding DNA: TGCAGCGTCGGACAGATCGCGAACACCGGGGAGCTGTTTTTT.

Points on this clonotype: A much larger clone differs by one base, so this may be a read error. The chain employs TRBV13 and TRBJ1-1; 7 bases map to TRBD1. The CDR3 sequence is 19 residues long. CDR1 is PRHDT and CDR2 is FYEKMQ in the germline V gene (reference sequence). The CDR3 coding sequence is TGTGCCAGCAGCCCTCAGAGGGCAGGGGGGACCAACCCGAACACTGGAGCTTTCTTT. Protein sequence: CASSPQRAGGTNPNTGAFF. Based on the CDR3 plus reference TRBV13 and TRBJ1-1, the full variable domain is AAGVIQSPRHLIKEKRETATLKCYPIPRHDTVYWYQQGPGQDPQFLISFYEKMQSDKGSIPDRFSAQQFSDYHSELNMSSLELGDSALYFCASSPQRAGGTNPNTGAFFGQGTRLTVV.

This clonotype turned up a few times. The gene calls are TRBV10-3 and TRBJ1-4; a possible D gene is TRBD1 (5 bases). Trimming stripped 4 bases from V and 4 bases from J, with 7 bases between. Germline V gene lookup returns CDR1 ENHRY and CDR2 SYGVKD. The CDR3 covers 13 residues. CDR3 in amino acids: CAISGQGNEKLFF. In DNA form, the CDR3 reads TGTGCCATCAGTGGCCAGGGTAATGAAAAACTGTTTTTT.

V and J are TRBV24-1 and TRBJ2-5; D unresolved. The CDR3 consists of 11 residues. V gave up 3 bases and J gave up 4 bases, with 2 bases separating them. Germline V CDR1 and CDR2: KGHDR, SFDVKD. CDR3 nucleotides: TGTGCCACCAGTGATCTAGAGACCCAGTACTTC. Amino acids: CATSDLETQYF.

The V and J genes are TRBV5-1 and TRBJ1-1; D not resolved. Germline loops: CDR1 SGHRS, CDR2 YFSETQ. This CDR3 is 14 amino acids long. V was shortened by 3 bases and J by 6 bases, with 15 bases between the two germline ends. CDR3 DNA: TGCGCCAGCAGCTCACGTGACACGTACGCTGAAGCTTTCTTT. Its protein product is CASSSRDTYAEAFF.

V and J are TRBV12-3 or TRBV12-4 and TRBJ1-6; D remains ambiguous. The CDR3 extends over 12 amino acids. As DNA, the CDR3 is TGTGCTAGTGCCCTAGATCATTCACCCCTCCACTTT. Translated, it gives CASALDHSPLHF.

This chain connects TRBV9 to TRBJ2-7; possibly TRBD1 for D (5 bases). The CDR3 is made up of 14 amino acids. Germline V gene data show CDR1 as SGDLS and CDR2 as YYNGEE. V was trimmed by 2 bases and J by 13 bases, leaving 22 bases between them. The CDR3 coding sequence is TGTGCCAGCAGCGTGACAGCTAACTCTTGCTACACCTACTTC. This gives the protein CASSVTANSCYTYF.

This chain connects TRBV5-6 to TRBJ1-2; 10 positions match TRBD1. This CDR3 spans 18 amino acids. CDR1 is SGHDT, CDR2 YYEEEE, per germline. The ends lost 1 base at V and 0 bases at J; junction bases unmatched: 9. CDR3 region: CASSLSGTGESTNYGYTF. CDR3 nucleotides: TGTGCCAGCAGCTTGTCGGGGACAGGGGAGTCCACTAACTATGGCTACACCTTC.

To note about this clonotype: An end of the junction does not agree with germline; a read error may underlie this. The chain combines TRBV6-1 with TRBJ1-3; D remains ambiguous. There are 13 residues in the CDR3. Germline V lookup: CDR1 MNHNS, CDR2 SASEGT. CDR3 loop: CASTTESGDTIYF. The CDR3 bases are TGTGCCAGCACGACTGAGTCTGGAGACACCATATATTTT.

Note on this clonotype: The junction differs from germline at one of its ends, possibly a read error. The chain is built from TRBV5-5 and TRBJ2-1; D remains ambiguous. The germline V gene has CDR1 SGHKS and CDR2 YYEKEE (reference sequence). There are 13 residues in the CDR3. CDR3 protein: CASSQTGRDEQFF. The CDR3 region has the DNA TGCGCCAGCAGCCAAACCGGACGAGATGAGCAGTTCTTC.

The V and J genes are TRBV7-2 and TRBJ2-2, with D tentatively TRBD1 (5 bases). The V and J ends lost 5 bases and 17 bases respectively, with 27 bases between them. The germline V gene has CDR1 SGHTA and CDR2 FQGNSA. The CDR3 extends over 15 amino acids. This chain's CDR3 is CASSQQGVNYGYTFF. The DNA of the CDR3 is TGTGCCAGCAGCCAGCAGGGTGTTAACTATGGCTACACCTTTTTT.

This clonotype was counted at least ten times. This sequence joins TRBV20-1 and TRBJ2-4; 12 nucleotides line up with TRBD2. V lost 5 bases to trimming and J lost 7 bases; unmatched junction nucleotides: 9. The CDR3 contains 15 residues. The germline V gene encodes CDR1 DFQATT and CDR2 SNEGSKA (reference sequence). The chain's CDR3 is CSADGPSGGANIQYF. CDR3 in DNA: TGCAGTGCTGACGGGCCTAGCGGGGGGGCCAACATTCAGTACTTC.

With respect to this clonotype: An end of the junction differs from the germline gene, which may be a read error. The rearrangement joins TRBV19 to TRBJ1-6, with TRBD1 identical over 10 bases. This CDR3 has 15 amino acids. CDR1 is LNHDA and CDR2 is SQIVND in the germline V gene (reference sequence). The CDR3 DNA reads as TGTGCCAGTAGTACCCTCGGGACAGGGGTTTCACCTCTCCACTTT. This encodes CASSTLGTGVSPLHF.

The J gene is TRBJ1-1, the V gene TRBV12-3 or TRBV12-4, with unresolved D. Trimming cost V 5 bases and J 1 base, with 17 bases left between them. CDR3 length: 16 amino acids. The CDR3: CASSDSLFGSNTEAFF. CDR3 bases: TGTGCCAGCAGTGACTCGCTCTTTGGATCGAACACTGAAGCTTTCTTT.

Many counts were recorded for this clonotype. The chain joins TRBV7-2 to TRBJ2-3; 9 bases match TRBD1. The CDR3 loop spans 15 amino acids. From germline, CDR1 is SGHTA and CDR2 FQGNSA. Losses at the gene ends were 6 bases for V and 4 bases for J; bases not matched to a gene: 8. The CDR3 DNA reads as TGTGCCAGCAGAAACAACAGGGGGCCCCCAGATACGCAGTATTTT. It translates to CASRNNRGPPDTQYF.

CDR3 bases: TGTGCCAGCACCGCGGGGTATTACGAGGGCTACACCTTC. This sequence encodes CASTAGYYEGYTF. The chain employs TRBV7-2 and TRBJ1-2; unclear D gene. There are 13 residues in the CDR3. The germline V gene has CDR1 SGHTA and CDR2 FQGNSA. Between the trimmed V and J ends, which lost 7 bases and 8 bases, there was a span of 17 bases. Looking up the rest from reference TRBV7-2 and TRBJ1-2 gives the full variable domain: GAGVSQSPSNKVTEKGKDVELRCDPISGHTALYWYRQSLGQGLEFLIYFQGNSAPDKSGLPSDRFSAERTGGSVSTLTIQRTQQEDSAVYLCASTAGYYEGYTFGSGTRLTVV.

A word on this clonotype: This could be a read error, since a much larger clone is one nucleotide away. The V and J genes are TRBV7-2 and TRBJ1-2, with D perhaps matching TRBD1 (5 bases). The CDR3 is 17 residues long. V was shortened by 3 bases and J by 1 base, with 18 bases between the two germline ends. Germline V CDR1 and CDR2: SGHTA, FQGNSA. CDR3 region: CASSFLRSQGLNYGYTF. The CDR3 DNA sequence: TGTGCCAGCAGCTTCCTAAGGTCGCAGGGCCTTAACTATGGCTACACCTTC.

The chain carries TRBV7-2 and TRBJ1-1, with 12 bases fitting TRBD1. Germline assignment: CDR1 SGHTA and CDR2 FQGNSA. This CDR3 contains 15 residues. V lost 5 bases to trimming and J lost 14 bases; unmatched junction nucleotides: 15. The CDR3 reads CASSPRDRGQSAAFF. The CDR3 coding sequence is TGTGCCAGCAGCCCCCGGGACAGGGGGCAATCAGCAGCATTCTTT.

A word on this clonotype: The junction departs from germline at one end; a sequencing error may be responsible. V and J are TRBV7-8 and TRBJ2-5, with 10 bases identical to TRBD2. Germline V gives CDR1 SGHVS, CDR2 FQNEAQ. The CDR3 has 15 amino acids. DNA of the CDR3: TGTGCCAGCAACTCTGAGCGGGGGGGCGGGGAGACCAAGTACTTC. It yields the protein CASNSERGGGETKYF.